This T cell receptor (beta chain) originates from a study of cytomegalovirus exposure and HLA in healthy donors. About the study: Within the Caucasian-associated ancestry cluster were roughly 81% of the approximately 370 genotyped donors.

About this clone itself: Its antigen is unknown.

It was with 60 Vbeta and 13 Jbeta primers that the PCR ran. Here immunoSEQ multiplex PCR was the method, and the copy in TCRdb shows in-frame clones only, minus some. The sample carries about 190,000 clones, approximately 81% recorded once. General study points: In terms of immune exposure information, only CMV serostatus was available. Roughly uniform depth of sequencing across donors was assumed in presence/absence analyses.

Germline V CDR1 and CDR2: SEHNR, FQNEAQ (reference sequence). J gave up 6 bases and V 2 bases, and 6 bases lay outside the gene matches. The length of the CDR3 is 14 residues. Specimen: PBMCs. The clonotype originates from a boy between 2 and 10 years old in good health and CMV-seronegative. The chain uses TRBV7-9 and TRBJ2-7; 8 bases agree with TRBD1. CDR3 nucleotide sequence: TGTGCCAGCAGCTTAATCAGGGGGCAAGGCGAGCAGTACTTC. This codes for CASSLIRGQGEQYF.